Shown below are 23 T cell receptor beta chains from a single sample sequenced in a study of regulatory T cells in long-lasting Graves disease. Building the TCR beta libraries relied on iRepertoire HTBI primers, and CDR3 regions underwent Arm-PCR. TCRdb recomputed calls from the multiplex PCR reads with MiXCR, one row per CDR3 protein. The table lists 540,000 or so distinct CDR3 sequences, less than 15% of them singletons. Noted time point: newly diagnosed GD, antithyroid drugs for less than 3 months. Making the TCR library involved RNA that had been extracted from PBMCs. These sequences were also reported in another study, on T cells in Graves' hyperthyroidism and ophthalmopathy.

The material sequenced was peripheral blood mononuclear cells (PBMCs), taken at new diagnosis, from a patient treated with antithyroid drugs. Every receptor here comes from a man aged 30-40 years with Graves disease.

In its sample, this clonotype was seen a few times. The gene calls are TRBV30 and TRBJ2-7; D not certain. Germline V CDR1 and CDR2: GTSNPN, SVGIG (reference sequence). Trimming took off 7 bases at V and 5 bases at J, with 12 bases between the two ends. The CDR3 spans 11 residues. CDR3 sequence (DNA): TGTGCCTCCAGTGTCGGACACGAGCAGTACTTC. Its protein is CASSVGHEQYF.

This clonotype was observed at least ten times. The chain has TRBV20-1 and TRBJ2-7; D is tentatively TRBD1 or TRBD2 (5 bases each). CDR3 size: 14 residues. Germline CDR1 DFQATT, CDR2 SNEGSKA (reference sequence). The V and J ends lost 3 bases and 6 bases respectively, with 18 bases between them. This CDR3 reads CSARETGTPGEQYF. Here the CDR3 DNA reads TGCAGTGCTAGGGAAACCGGGACCCCGGGCGAGCAGTACTTC.

Ten or more counts support this clonotype. The V and J genes are TRBV20-1 and TRBJ2-7; no reliable D call. The CDR3 is 13 residues long. Germline V gene lookup returns CDR1 DFQATT and CDR2 SNEGSKA (reference sequence). Trimming took off 0 bases at V and 5 bases at J, with 11 bases between the two ends. In DNA, the CDR3 is TGCAGTGCTAGAGATTCTGCTTGGGACGAGCAGTACTTC. Residues: CSARDSAWDEQYF.

This clonotype has at least ten counts. The J gene is TRBJ2-7, the V gene TRBV20-1, with a tentative D call TRBD2 (6 bases). Per the germline V gene, CDR1 is DFQATT and CDR2 is SNEGSKA (reference sequence). The CDR3 is 15 amino acids. V was clipped by 1 base and J by 5 bases, with 18 bases between them. The DNA of the CDR3 is TGCAGTGCTAGAGCCCCGTTTTCGGGAGTCGACGAGCAGTACTTC. It yields the protein CSARAPFSGVDEQYF.

This clonotype was recorded many times. This chain links TRBV5-1 with TRBJ2-1, with TRBD2 matching over 8 bases. Looked up from germline, CDR1 is SGHRS and CDR2 is YFSETQ. The CDR3 runs 15 residues. The V gene end was trimmed by 1 base and the J gene end by 9 bases; junction bases not matched to a gene: 9. In DNA form, the CDR3 reads TGCGCCAGCAGCTTGCAGGGGAGTAGCGGGATTGAGCAGTTCTTC. Translated, it gives CASSLQGSSGIEQFF.

This clonotype was seen repeatedly, ten times or more. CDR3 sequence: CASRYLAARGTGELFF. CDR3 nucleotides: TGTGCCAGTCGGTATCTAGCGGCCCGGGGCACCGGGGAGCTGTTTTTT. This rearrangement joins TRBV19 to TRBJ2-2, with 7 bases lining up with TRBD2. Germline CDR1 reads LNHDA; CDR2 reads SQIVND (reference sequence). The CDR3 runs to 16 residues. J lost 4 bases, V lost 8 bases, and 13 bases had no gene match. Based on the CDR3 plus reference TRBV19 and TRBJ2-2, the full variable domain is DGGITQSPKYLFRKEGQNVTLSCEQNLNHDAMYWYRQDPGQGLRLIYYSQIVNDFQKGDIAEGYSVSREKKESFPLTVTSAQKNPTAFYLCASRYLAARGTGELFFGEGSRLTVL.

This clonotype was picked up many times. CDR3 in amino acids: CSVAPWDTPSATQYF. Written as DNA, the CDR3 is TGCAGCGTTGCGCCTTGGGACACTCCTTCGGCGACCCAGTACTTC. The chain carries TRBV29-1 and TRBJ2-5; maybe TRBD1 (6 bases). The germline V gene has CDR1 SQVTM and CDR2 ANQGSEA. The CDR3 extends over 15 amino acids. The V end lost 4 bases, the J end lost 7 bases, and 22 bases lay between the germline ends.

This sequence joins TRBV18 and TRBJ1-6; TRBD1 is a possible D gene (6 bases). V lost 2 bases and J 10 bases, leaving 12 bases between the germline ends. This CDR3 has 14 residues. Germline V gene lookup returns CDR1 KGHSH and CDR2 LQKENI. The CDR3 is CASSPNGGQSPLHF. CDR3 nucleotides: TGTGCCAGCTCACCAAACGGGGGACAATCACCCCTCCACTTT.

V and J are TRBV18 and TRBJ1-4; TRBD1 might be the D (5 bases). Germline CDR1 is KGHSH and CDR2 is LQKENI. This CDR3 has 15 amino acids. Trimming stripped 6 bases from V and 5 bases from J, with 16 bases between. CDR3 protein: CASSQKQASNEKLFF. In DNA, the CDR3 is TGTGCCAGCTCCCAAAAACAGGCGTCCAATGAAAAACTGTTTTTT.

This clonotype was recorded at least ten times. The V gene is TRBV20-1, the J gene TRBJ1-6, with 12 bases that match TRBD1. Germline assignment: CDR1 DFQATT and CDR2 SNEGSKA (reference sequence). This CDR3 is built from 15 residues. Trimming at V came to 2 bases and at J to 10 bases, leaving 6 bases not matched to a gene. The CDR3 region is CSARTGTGGRSPLHF. The CDR3, as DNA: TGCAGTGCTAGAACCGGGACAGGGGGCAGGTCACCCCTCCACTTT.

This clonotype showed up just a few times. The V gene is TRBV7-3, the J gene TRBJ2-1; 7 nucleotides line up with TRBD2. With 1 base clipped from V and 5 bases from J, the junction kept 11 bases outside the gene matches. Germline V CDR1 and CDR2: SGHTA, FQGTGA. The CDR3 has 17 amino acids. DNA for the CDR3: TGTGCCAGCAGCTTAATGGGGGGGGGGGACTTTAACAATGAGCAGTTCTTC. The encoded protein is CASSLMGGGDFNNEQFF.

In this sample, this clonotype turned up many times. The CDR3: CASRLGLKHGRDDNEQFF. For the CDR3, the DNA is TGTGCCAGCAGACTAGGTCTGAAACATGGCAGGGACGACAATGAGCAGTTCTTC. The chain employs TRBV7-9 and TRBJ2-1, with D perhaps assigned TRBD1 or TRBD2 (5 bases each). CDR1 is SEHNR, CDR2 FQNEAQ, per germline (reference sequence). CDR3 length: 18 amino acids. V was cut by 6 bases and J by 5 bases, with 26 bases left in between.

This clonotype showed up just a few times. The chain uses TRBV29-1 and TRBJ1-1; D is undetermined. V was cut by 0 bases and J by 0 bases, with 8 bases left in between. Germline-derived CDR1 and CDR2 are SQVTM and ANQGSEA. The CDR3 has 14 amino acids. The CDR3 sequence is CSVEDRRLNTEAFF. CDR3 in DNA: TGCAGCGTTGAAGATCGACGCCTGAACACTGAAGCTTTCTTT.

This clonotype was counted at least ten times. The CDR3 bases are TGTGCCACCAGTGATCGTTTGGGCGGAGATGCGAACACCGGGGAGCTGTTTTTT. The encoded protein is CATSDRLGGDANTGELFF. This chain uses TRBV24-1 with TRBJ2-2, with unresolved D. The V end was cut by 3 bases, the J end by 0 bases, with 16 bases between. CDR1 and CDR2 (germline): KGHDR, SFDVKD. The CDR3 sequence is 18 residues long.

The rearrangement links TRBV27 to TRBJ2-2; 9 positions agree with TRBD1. The CDR3 sequence is 16 residues long. Germline CDR1 reads MNHEY; CDR2 reads SMNVEV (reference sequence). V was clipped by 7 bases and J by 7 bases; unmatched bases: 13. For the CDR3, the DNA is TGTGCCAGCACCTTCTCACAGGGGGCCGGCAACGGGGAGCTGTTTTTT. Its translation: CASTFSQGAGNGELFF.

There are many counts of this clonotype. The junction departs from the called germline gene at one end, perhaps through a read error. The chain uses TRBV5-1 and TRBJ2-1, with unresolved D. The germline V gene encodes CDR1 SGHRS and CDR2 YFSETQ. The CDR3 sequence is 14 residues long. CDR3 protein: CASSLWSSYNEQFF. The CDR3 DNA follows: TGTGCCAGCAGTTTGTGGAGCTCCTACAATGAGCAGTTCTTC.

This clonotype has a count of ten or more. The J gene is TRBJ2-5, the V gene TRBV2, with a weak D call TRBD1 (6 bases). V was shortened by 7 bases and J by 6 bases, with 21 bases between the two germline ends. Per germline, CDR1 SNHLY and CDR2 FYNNEI. This CDR3 is built from 15 residues. The CDR3 here is CASNPAQGKSKTQYF. The CDR3 region has the DNA TGTGCCAGCAATCCAGCGCAGGGGAAGTCAAAGACCCAGTACTTC.

This clonotype showed up many times. The gene calls are TRBV5-1 and TRBJ2-3, with a weak D call TRBD1 (5 bases). Trimming removed 4 bases from V and 0 bases from J, with 15 bases in between. This CDR3 region has 16 residues. CDR1 is SGHRS and CDR2 is YFSETQ in the germline V gene. The CDR3 DNA follows: TGCGCCAGCAGCGGTGGAACAGGCAGAAGCACAGATACGCAGTATTTT. It encodes CASSGGTGRSTDTQYF.

This clonotype was observed at least ten times. The chain carries TRBV5-1 and TRBJ2-7, with TRBD1 as a possible D gene (6 bases). In germline, CDR1 is SGHRS, CDR2 YFSETQ. The V gene lost 4 bases and the J gene lost 3 bases, with 11 bases spanning the gap. This CDR3 has 13 residues. CDR3 protein: CASSGTNFYEQYF. DNA of the CDR3: TGCGCCAGCAGCGGGACAAACTTCTACGAGCAGTACTTC.

As regards this clonotype: A read error may account for a junction end that differs from germline. The rearrangement uses TRBV29-1 and TRBJ2-1; 8 nucleotides line up with TRBD2. This CDR3 has 11 amino acids. Germline V gene data show CDR1 as SQVTM and CDR2 as ANQGSEA. This chain's CDR3 is CSFRGGREQSF. The CDR3, as DNA: TGCAGCTTCCGGGGGGGCCGTGAGCAGTCCTTC.

As to this clonotype: A read error is possible here, since a much larger clone lies one base away. The chain has TRBV5-1 and TRBJ1-1, with D perhaps TRBD1 (6 bases). The V gene lost 4 bases and the J gene lost 1 base, with 17 bases spanning the gap. The CDR3 contains 16 residues. Germline V gene data show CDR1 as SGHRS and CDR2 as YFSETQ. CDR3 sequence (DNA): TGCGCCAGCAGCCAGGGAGGGGGAAGGGGGAACACTGAAGCTTTCTTT. Translating it yields CASSQGGGRGNTEAFF.

The chain uses TRBV7-9 and TRBJ2-5; maybe TRBD1 (6 bases). In germline, CDR1 is SEHNR, CDR2 FQNEAQ (reference sequence). The CDR3 runs 15 residues. Trimming removed 2 bases at V and 4 bases at J, with 14 bases between. CDR3 DNA sequence: TGTGCCAGCAGCTTACAGGGGAGAGGACGAGAGACCCAGTACTTC. Its translation is CASSLQGRGRETQYF.

This clonotype has ten or more counts. V and J are TRBV2 and TRBJ1-6; 7 bases map to TRBD1. The CDR3 sequence is 15 residues long. Germline lookup yields CDR1 SNHLY and CDR2 FYNNEI. With 4 bases clipped from V and 9 bases from J, the junction kept 9 bases outside the gene matches. DNA of the CDR3: TGTGCCAGCAGTGGTGGGACAGTTCGGGGTTCACCCCTCCACTTT. Translated, it gives CASSGGTVRGSPLHF.